This TCR beta chain was identified during a study of tumor-infiltrating lymphocytes in primary liver carcinoma. Taking roughly 18-32 mg of unsorted bulk tissue, the authors co-extracted RNA and DNA. Sampling was performed at five separate regions of each tumor. A primer matching the constant region was used to make TCR beta cDNA from approximately 0.45 ug of total RNA. Slightly modified ARM-PCR served as the procedure for the TCR beta libraries. These libraries came from three rounds of nested multiplex PCR. Use of TRBV1-TRBV30 forward primers with a C-beta reverse primer characterized the first two PCR rounds, which lasted 10 cycles each. Via MiXCR, TCRdb re-called the multiplex PCR reads, giving one row per CDR3 protein. The sample carries under 90,000 distinct CDR3 sequences, over 60% recorded once. The junction had 7 bases not matched to a gene; V was cut back by 6 bases and J by 2 bases. Per germline, CDR1 SQVTM and CDR2 ANQGSEA. The CDR3 has 15 amino acids.

This clonotype appeared many times. The chain recombines TRBV29-1 with TRBJ2-3, with 11 positions matching TRBD2. Sequences were obtained from liver tumor tissue from sampling region 1. Subset: tumor region T1, superior pole. The clonotype originates from a man aged 35 to 55 with primary liver carcinoma and hepatitis B virus infection. In nucleotides, the CDR3 is TGCAGCGTCGCTGGACTAGCGGGCTTCACAGATACGCAGTATTTT. Translating gives CSVAGLAGFTDTQYF.